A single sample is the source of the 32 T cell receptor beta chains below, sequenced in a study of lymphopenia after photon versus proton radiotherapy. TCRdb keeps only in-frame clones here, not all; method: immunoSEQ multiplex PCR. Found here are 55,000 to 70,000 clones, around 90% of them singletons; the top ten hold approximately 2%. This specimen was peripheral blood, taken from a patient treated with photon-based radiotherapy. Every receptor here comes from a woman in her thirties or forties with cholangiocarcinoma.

The CDR3 DNA reads as TGTGCCAGCAGTTACTCGACCCCGACTGAAAGCTACGAGCAGTACTTC. This codes for CASSYSTPTESYEQYF. V is TRBV6-6 and J is TRBJ2-7; no definite D call. Germline CDR1 and CDR2: MNHNY and SVGAGI (reference sequence). V was clipped by 0 bases and J by 3 bases, with 15 bases between them. CDR3 length equals 16 residues.

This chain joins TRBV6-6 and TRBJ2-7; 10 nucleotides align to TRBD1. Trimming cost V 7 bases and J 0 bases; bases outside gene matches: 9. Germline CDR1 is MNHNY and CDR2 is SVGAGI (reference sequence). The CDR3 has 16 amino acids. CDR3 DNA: TGTGCCAGCACCCCGACAGGGGGCGCGAGCTCCTACGAGCAGTACTTC. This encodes CASTPTGGASSYEQYF.

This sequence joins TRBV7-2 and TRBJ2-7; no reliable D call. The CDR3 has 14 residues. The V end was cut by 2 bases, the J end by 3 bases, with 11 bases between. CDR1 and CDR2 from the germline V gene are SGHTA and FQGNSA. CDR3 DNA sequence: TGTGCCAGCAGCTTAACTACAGAATTCTACGAGCAGTACTTC. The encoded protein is CASSLTTEFYEQYF. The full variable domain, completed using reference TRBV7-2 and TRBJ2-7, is GAGVSQSPSNKVTEKGKDVELRCDPISGHTALYWYRQSLGQGLEFLIYFQGNSAPDKSGLPSDRFSAERTGGSVSTLTIQRTQQEDSAVYLCASSLTTEFYEQYFGPGTRLTVT.

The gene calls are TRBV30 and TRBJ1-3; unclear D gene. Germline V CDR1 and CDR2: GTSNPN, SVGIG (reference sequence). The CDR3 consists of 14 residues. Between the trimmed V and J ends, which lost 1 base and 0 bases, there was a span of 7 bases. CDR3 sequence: CAWSASSSGNTIYF. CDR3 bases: TGTGCCTGGAGTGCTTCATCCTCTGGAAACACCATATATTTT. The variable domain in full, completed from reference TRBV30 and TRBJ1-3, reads SQTIHQWPATLVQPVGSPLSLECTVEGTSNPNLYWYRQAAGRGLQLLFYSVGIGQISSEVPQNLSASRPQDRQFILSSKKLLLSDSGFYLCAWSASSSGNTIYFGEGSWLTVV.

The CDR3, as DNA: TGTGCCACCTCCCTGTTGAGGGACGAACCTCGCACTGAAGCTTTCTTT. This translates into CATSLLRDEPRTEAFF. V usage is TRBV7-3 and J usage is TRBJ1-1, with D tentatively TRBD1 (5 bases). Germline V gene lookup returns CDR1 SGHTA and CDR2 FQGTGA. The CDR3 totals 16 residues. The V end was cut by 10 bases, the J end by 4 bases, with 25 bases between. Filled out from reference TRBV7-3 and TRBJ1-1, the complete variable domain reads GAGVSQTPSNKVTEKGKYVELRCDPISGHTALYWYRQSLGQGPEFLIYFQGTGAADDSGLPNDRFFAVRPEGSVSTLKIQRTERGDSAVYLCATSLLRDEPRTEAFFGQGTRLTVV.

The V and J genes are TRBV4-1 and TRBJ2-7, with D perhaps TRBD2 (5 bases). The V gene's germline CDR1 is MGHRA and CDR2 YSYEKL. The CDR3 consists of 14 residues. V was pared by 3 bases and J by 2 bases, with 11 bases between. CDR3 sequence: CASSQGEGTYEQYF. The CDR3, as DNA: TGCGCCAGCAGCCAGGGAGAGGGAACCTACGAGCAGTACTTC.

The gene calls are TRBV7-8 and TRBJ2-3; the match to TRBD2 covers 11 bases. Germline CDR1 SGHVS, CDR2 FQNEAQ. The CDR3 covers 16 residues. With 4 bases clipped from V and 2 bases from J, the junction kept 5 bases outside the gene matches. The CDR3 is CASSSGLAAFTDTQYF. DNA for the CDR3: TGTGCCAGCAGCTCGGGACTAGCGGCGTTCACAGATACGCAGTATTTT.

Written as DNA, the CDR3 is TGTGCCAGCAGCAAACTTGAGGGGATTTCCAATCAGCCCCAGCATTTT. This codes for CASSKLEGISNQPQHF. The chain combines TRBV7-8 with TRBJ1-5; perhaps TRBD1 as D (5 bases). Trimming took off 5 bases at V and 3 bases at J, with 17 bases between the two ends. The CDR3 contains 16 residues. Germline loops: CDR1 SGHVS, CDR2 FQNEAQ. Full variable domain (outside the CDR3, taken from reference TRBV7-8 and TRBJ1-5): GAGVSQSPRYKVAKRGQDVALRCDPISGHVSLFWYQQALGQGPEFLTYFQNEAQLDKSGLPSDRFFAERPEGSVSTLKIQRTQQEDSAVYLCASSKLEGISNQPQHFGDGTRLSIL.

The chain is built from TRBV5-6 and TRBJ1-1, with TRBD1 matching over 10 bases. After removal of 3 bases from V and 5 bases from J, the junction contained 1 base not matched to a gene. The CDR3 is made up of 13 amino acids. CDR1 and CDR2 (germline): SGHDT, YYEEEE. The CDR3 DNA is TGTGCCAGCAGCTGGGGACAGGGGACTGAAGCTTTCTTT. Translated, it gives CASSWGQGTEAFF.

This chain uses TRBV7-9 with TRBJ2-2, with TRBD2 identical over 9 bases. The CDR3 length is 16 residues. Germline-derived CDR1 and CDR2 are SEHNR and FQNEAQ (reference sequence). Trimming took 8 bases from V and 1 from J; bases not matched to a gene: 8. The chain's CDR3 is CASGRLAAMNTGELFF. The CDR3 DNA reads TGTGCCAGCGGACGACTAGCGGCTATGAACACCGGGGAGCTGTTTTTT.

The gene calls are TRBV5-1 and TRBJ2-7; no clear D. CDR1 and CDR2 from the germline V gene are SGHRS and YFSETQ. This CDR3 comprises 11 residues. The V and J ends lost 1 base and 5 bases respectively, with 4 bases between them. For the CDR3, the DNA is TGCGCCAGCAGCTTGCTGAACGAGCAGTACTTC. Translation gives CASSLLNEQYF.

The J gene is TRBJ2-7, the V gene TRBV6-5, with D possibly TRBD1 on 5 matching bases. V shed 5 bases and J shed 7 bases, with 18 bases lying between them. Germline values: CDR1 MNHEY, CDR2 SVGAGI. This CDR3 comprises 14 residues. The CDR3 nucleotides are TGTGCCAGCAGTCCGGACAAGACCTCTTGGGAGCAGTACTTC. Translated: CASSPDKTSWEQYF.

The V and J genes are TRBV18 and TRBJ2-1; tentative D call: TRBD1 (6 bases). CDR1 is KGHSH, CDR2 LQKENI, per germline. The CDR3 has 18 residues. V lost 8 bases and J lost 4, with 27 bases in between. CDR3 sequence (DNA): TGTGCCAGCACACTCACGCTCGCAGGGGAGAGTGGGTACAATGAGCAGTTCTTC. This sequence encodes CASTLTLAGESGYNEQFF.

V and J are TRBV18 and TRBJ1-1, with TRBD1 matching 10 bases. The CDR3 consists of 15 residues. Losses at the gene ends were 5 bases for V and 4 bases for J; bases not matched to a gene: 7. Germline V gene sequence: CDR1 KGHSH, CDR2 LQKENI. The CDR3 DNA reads TGTGCCAGCTCAATGACAGGGGGCGAGGGCACTGAAGCTTTCTTT. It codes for CASSMTGGEGTEAFF.

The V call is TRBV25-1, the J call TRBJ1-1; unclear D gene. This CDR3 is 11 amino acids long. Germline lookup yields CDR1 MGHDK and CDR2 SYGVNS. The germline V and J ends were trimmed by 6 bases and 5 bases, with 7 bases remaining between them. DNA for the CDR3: TGTGCCAGCAGAGGTGGAACTGAAGCTTTCTTT. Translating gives CASRGGTEAFF.

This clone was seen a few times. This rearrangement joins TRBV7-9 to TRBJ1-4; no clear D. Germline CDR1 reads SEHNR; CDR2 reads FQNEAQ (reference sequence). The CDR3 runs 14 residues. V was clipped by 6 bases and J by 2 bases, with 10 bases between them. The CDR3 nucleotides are TGTGCCAGCAGTCGACACCTTACTAATGAAAAACTGTTTTTT. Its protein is CASSRHLTNEKLFF.

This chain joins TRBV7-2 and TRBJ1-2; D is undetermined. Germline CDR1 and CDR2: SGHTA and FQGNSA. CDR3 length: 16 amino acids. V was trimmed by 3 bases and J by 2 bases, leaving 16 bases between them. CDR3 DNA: TGTGCCAGCAGCTTTAATTCCGGGCGGAAGAACTATGGCTACACCTTC. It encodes CASSFNSGRKNYGYTF.

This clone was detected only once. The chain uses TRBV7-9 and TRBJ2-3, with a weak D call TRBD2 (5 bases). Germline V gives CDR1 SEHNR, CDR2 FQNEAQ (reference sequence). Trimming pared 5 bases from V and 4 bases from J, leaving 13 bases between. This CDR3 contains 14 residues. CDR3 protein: CASSVWTLSDTQYF. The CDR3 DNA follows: TGTGCCAGCAGCGTATGGACTCTCTCAGATACGCAGTATTTT.

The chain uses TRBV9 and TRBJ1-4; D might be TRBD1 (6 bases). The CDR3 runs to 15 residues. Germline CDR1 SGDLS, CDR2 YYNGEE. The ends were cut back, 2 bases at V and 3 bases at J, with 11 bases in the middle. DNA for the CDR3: TGTGCCAGCAGCGTGAGTACAGGGCCTAATGAAAAACTGTTTTTT. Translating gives CASSVSTGPNEKLFF. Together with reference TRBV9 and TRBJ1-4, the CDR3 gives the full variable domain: DSGVTQTPKHLITATGQRVTLRCSPRSGDLSVYWYQQSLDQGLQFLIQYYNGEERAKGNILERFSAQQFPDLHSELNLSSLELGDSALYFCASSVSTGPNEKLFFGSGTQLSVL.

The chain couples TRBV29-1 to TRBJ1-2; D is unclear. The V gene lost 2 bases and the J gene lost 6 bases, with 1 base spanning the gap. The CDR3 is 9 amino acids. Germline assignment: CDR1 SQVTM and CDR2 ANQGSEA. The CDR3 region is CSVENGYTF. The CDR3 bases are TGCAGCGTTGAAAATGGCTACACCTTC.

CDR3 DNA: TGTGCCAGCAGCTTGAAGGGTACCTCGGCGGGACAGGATACGCAGTATTTT. It translates to CASSLKGTSAGQDTQYF. The chain recombines TRBV5-4 with TRBJ2-3; TRBD1 is a possible D gene (7 bases). The CDR3 totals 17 residues. V dropped 1 base and J dropped 6 bases, with 21 bases sitting between them. Germline V gene lookup returns CDR1 SGHNT and CDR2 YYREEE (reference sequence).

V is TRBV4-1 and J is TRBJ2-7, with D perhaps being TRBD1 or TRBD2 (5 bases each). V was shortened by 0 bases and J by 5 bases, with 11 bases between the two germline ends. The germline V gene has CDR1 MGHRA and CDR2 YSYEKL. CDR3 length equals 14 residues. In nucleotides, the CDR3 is TGCGCCAGCAGCCAAGATCCAGGGACCCACGAGCAGTACTTC. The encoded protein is CASSQDPGTHEQYF.

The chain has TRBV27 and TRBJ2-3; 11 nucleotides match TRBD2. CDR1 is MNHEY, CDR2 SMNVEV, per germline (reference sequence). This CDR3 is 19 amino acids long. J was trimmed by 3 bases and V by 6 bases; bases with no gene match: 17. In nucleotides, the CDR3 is TGTGCCAGCAGCCTGACCCTAGCGGGAGGAAGAGGAGGGACAGATACGCAGTATTTT. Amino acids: CASSLTLAGGRGGTDTQYF.

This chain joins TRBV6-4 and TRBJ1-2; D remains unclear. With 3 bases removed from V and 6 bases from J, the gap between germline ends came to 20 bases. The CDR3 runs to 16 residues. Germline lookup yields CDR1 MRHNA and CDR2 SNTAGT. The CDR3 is CASSEQASGLRNGYTF. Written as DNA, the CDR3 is TGTGCCAGCAGTGAGCAGGCATCCGGGCTAAGAAATGGCTACACCTTC.

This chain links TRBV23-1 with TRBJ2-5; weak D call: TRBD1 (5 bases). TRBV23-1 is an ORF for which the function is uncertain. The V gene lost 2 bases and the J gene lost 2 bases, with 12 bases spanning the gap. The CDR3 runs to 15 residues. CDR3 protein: CASSQPQTDQETQYF. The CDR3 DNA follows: TGCGCCAGCAGTCAACCTCAGACAGATCAAGAGACCCAGTACTTC.

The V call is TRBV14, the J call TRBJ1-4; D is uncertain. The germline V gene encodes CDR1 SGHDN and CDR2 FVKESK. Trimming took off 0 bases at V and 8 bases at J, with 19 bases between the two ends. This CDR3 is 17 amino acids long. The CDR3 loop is CASSQDLGQPHGEKLFF. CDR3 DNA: TGTGCCAGCAGCCAAGATCTAGGCCAGCCTCACGGGGAAAAACTGTTTTTT.

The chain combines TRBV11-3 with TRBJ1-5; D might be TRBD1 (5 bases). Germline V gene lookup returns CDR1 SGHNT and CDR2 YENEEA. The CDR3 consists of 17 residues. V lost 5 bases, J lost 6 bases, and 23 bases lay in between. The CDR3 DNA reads TGTGCCAGCAGCCGAAGTGGGACGCCAAAGCTAAGTCAGCCCCAGCATTTT. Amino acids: CASSRSGTPKLSQPQHF.

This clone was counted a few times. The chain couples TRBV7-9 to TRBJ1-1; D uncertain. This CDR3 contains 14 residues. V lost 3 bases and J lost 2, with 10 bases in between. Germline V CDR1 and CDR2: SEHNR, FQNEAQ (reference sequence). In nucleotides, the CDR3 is TGTGCCAGCAGCTTTAGCACCCACAACACTGAAGCTTTCTTT. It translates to CASSFSTHNTEAFF.

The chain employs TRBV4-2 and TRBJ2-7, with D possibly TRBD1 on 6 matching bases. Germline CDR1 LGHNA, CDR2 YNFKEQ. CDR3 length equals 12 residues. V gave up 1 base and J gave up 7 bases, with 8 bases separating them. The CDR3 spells CASSQVTGEQYF. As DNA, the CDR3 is TGTGCCAGCAGCCAAGTGACAGGAGAGCAGTACTTC.

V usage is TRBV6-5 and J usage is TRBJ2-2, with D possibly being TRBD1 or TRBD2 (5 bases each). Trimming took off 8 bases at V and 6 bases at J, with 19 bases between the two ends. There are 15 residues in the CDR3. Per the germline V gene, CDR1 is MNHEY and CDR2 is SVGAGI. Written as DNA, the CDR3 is TGTGCCAGCCGACGGGACGTTGGTCACGCCGGGGAGCTGTTTTTT. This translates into CASRRDVGHAGELFF.

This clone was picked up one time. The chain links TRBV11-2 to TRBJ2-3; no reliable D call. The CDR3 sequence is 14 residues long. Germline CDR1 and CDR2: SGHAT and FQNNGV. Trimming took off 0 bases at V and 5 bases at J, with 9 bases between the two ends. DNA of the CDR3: TGTGCCAGCAGCTTAGATAGGGTGGTAGATACGCAGTATTTT. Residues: CASSLDRVVDTQYF.

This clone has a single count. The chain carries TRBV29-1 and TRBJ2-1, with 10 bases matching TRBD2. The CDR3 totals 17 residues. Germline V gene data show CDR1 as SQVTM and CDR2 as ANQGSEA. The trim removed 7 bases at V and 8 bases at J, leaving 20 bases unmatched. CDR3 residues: CSAGGDLAGVLGDEQFF. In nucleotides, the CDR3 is TGCAGCGCCGGTGGAGATCTAGCGGGAGTGTTGGGAGATGAGCAGTTCTTC.